The 21 T cell receptor beta chains below were found in one sample sequenced in a study of identical twins. MiXCR, applied by TCRdb to the 5' RACE reads, yields one record per CDR3 protein. This sample carries 1.5 million to 2 million distinct CDR3 sequences, 25% to 35% of them seen once, and the ten largest clones take approximately 0.29%. The sample taken for sequencing was cord blood. The receptors here all came from a newborn girl in good health.

V gene TRBV7-3 combines with J gene TRBJ2-1, with TRBD2 matching over 14 bases. The J call may not be correct, given that the DNA end is closer to TRBJ2-7. This CDR3 spans 18 amino acids. Germline V gene sequence: CDR1 SGHTA, CDR2 FQGTGA. CDR3 sequence (DNA): TGTGCCAGCAGCCCAGGACTAGCGGGAGGCCCTTCCTACAATGAGCAGTACTTC. Protein sequence: CASSPGLAGGPSYNEQYF.

As to this clonotype: The germline gene is not matched at one end of the junction; a read error may be the cause. As DNA, the CDR3 is TGTGCCAGCTCGCCACTAGCGGGGCCCGCAGATACGCGGTATTTT. Protein product: CASSPLAGPADTRYF. The chain joins TRBV18 to TRBJ2-3, with 10 positions matching TRBD2. There are 15 residues in the CDR3. From germline, CDR1 is KGHSH and CDR2 LQKENI.

V gene TRBV20-1 combines with J gene TRBJ2-7; D is ambiguous. The V gene lost 6 bases and the J gene lost 3 bases, with 12 bases spanning the gap. The CDR3 extends over 12 amino acids. Germline CDR1 reads DFQATT; CDR2 reads SNEGSKA (reference sequence). This CDR3 reads CSAVGRGYEQYF. The DNA for the CDR3 is TGCAGTGCCGTCGGGCGCGGCTACGAGCAGTACTTC.

The V and J genes are TRBV7-8 and TRBJ1-6; perhaps TRBD1 as D (5 bases). There are 14 residues in the CDR3. Germline assignment: CDR1 SGHVS and CDR2 FQNEAQ. Trimming removed 1 base at V and 7 bases at J, with 8 bases between. CDR3 nucleotides: TGTGCCAGCAGCTTAGGACAGAGAAATTCACCCCTCCACTTT. Translation gives CASSLGQRNSPLHF.

The CDR3 loop is CASRGTGVRGYTF. The CDR3 DNA reads TGTGCCAGCAGAGGGACAGGGGTCCGTGGCTACACCTTC. This chain uses TRBV25-1 with TRBJ1-2; 10 bases are shared with TRBD1. CDR3 length equals 13 residues. The V gene end was trimmed by 6 bases and the J gene end by 7 bases; junction bases not matched to a gene: 5. CDR1 is MGHDK, CDR2 SYGVNS, per germline.

This clonotype was seen a few times. The V and J genes are TRBV27 and TRBJ2-4; D unresolved. The CDR3 sequence is 17 residues long. Trimming pared 0 bases from V and 1 base from J, leaving 13 bases between. The germline V gene encodes CDR1 MNHEY and CDR2 SMNVEV (reference sequence). The CDR3 DNA is TGTGCCAGCAGTTTATCCTGGGCCTCTAGGGCCAAAAACATTCAGTACTTC. Translating it yields CASSLSWASRAKNIQYF.

The V and J genes are TRBV11-3 and TRBJ2-3; 7 positions match TRBD2. This CDR3 contains 15 residues. The germline CDR1 and CDR2 sequences are SGHNT and YENEEA. After removal of 3 bases from V and 1 base from J, the junction contained 4 bases not matched to a gene. The CDR3 nucleotides read TGTGCCAGCAGCTTCGGGGCGGGGGGCACAGATACGCAGTATTTT. Translation: CASSFGAGGTDTQYF.

This clonotype was counted a few times. The V gene is TRBV5-1, the J gene TRBJ2-3, with D perhaps assigned TRBD1 or TRBD2 (5 bases each). The germline CDR1 and CDR2 sequences are SGHRS and YFSETQ. Trimming stripped 4 bases from V and 6 bases from J, with 15 bases between. The CDR3 has 14 residues. CDR3 amino acids: CASSLRDPGDTQYF. CDR3 nucleotides: TGCGCCAGCAGCCTCCGGGACCCGGGGGATACGCAGTATTTT.

The chain couples TRBV7-9 to TRBJ2-7; D is undetermined. Germline V gene lookup returns CDR1 SEHNR and CDR2 FQNEAQ (reference sequence). V lost 4 bases, J lost 6 bases, and 7 bases lay in between. This CDR3 region has 11 residues. The CDR3, as DNA: TGTGCCAGCAGCTCCACGATCGAGCAGTACTTC. As protein: CASSSTIEQYF.

This chain joins TRBV4-2 and TRBJ2-7, with D unresolved. The CDR3 runs 16 residues. Germline CDR1 reads LGHNA; CDR2 reads YNFKEQ. The V end was cut by 0 bases, the J end by 2 bases, with 14 bases between. CDR3: CASSQDASRKAYEQYF. DNA of the CDR3: TGTGCCAGCAGCCAAGATGCGAGCAGGAAGGCCTACGAGCAGTACTTC.

The gene calls are TRBV7-2 and TRBJ1-6; no definite D call. CDR3 length: 17 residues. V was shortened by 1 base and J by 3 bases, with 13 bases between the two germline ends. Germline V gene data show CDR1 as SGHTA and CDR2 as FQGNSA. CDR3 in amino acids: CASSLEATPGYNSPLHF. The CDR3 region has the DNA TGTGCCAGCAGCTTAGAAGCAACCCCCGGCTATAATTCACCCCTCCACTTT.

The rearrangement uses TRBV6-5 and TRBJ1-4; the match to TRBD1 covers 8 bases. The V segment lost 4 bases and the J segment 9 bases; nucleotides outside the gene matches: 10. Germline CDR1 and CDR2: MNHEY and SVGAGI. The CDR3 is 15 residues long. The DNA of the CDR3 is TGTGCCAGCAGTTTCGGATCGGGACAGGCAAAAAAACTGTTTTTT. Translation gives CASSFGSGQAKKLFF.

Only a few counts were recorded for this clonotype. The genes are TRBV20-1 and TRBJ2-1; D might be TRBD2 (6 bases). Germline CDR1 reads DFQATT; CDR2 reads SNEGSKA (reference sequence). The CDR3 covers 14 residues. Trimming removed 3 bases from V and 4 bases from J, with 13 bases in between. CDR3 residues: CSASPQRVYNEQFF. CDR3 sequence (DNA): TGCAGTGCTAGTCCCCAGCGGGTATACAATGAGCAGTTCTTC.

The CDR3 loop is CASSPVPASGIYNEQFF. CDR3 bases: TGCGCCAGCAGCCCGGTCCCCGCTAGCGGGATTTACAATGAGCAGTTCTTC. The chain is built from TRBV5-1 and TRBJ2-1; TRBD2 matches at 9 bases. Germline V CDR1 and CDR2: SGHRS, YFSETQ. This CDR3 comprises 17 residues. The trim removed 4 bases at V and 4 bases at J, leaving 12 bases unmatched.

In this sample, this clonotype turned up a few times. The chain has TRBV20-1 and TRBJ1-2, with 7 bases lining up with TRBD1. Germline CDR1 is DFQATT and CDR2 is SNEGSKA (reference sequence). Losses at the gene ends were 6 bases for V and 2 bases for J; bases not matched to a gene: 6. This CDR3 has 13 residues. CDR3 DNA sequence: TGCAGTGCCATAGGGGGACAGAACTATGGCTACACCTTC. The encoded protein is CSAIGGQNYGYTF.

Note on this clonotype: A junction boundary mismatches the germline segment, possibly from a read error. V usage is TRBV6-4 and J usage is TRBJ1-2, with D unresolved. CDR1 and CDR2 from the germline V gene are MRHNA and SNTAGT. This CDR3 comprises 15 residues. The CDR3 nucleotides read TGTGCCAGCACTGACTGGGGAGCTACTAACTATGGCTACACCTTC. Translation: CASTDWGATNYGYTF.

At least ten counts were recorded for this clonotype. The germline gene is not matched at one end of the junction; a read error may be the cause. The chain carries TRBV27 and TRBJ2-3, with TRBD2 as a possible D gene (5 bases). CDR1 MNHEY and CDR2 SMNVEV come from the germline V gene (reference sequence). The CDR3 is 13 residues long. CDR3 in amino acids: CASSSSRTDTQYF. Here the CDR3 DNA reads TGCGCCAGCAGCTCTAGCCGCACAGATACGCAGTATTTT.

The chain uses TRBV15 and TRBJ2-6, with D maybe TRBD2 (5 bases). Germline CDR1 LNHNV, CDR2 YYDKDF (reference sequence). This CDR3 spans 16 amino acids. V gave up 1 base and J gave up 0 bases, with 7 bases separating them. In nucleotides, the CDR3 is TGTGCCACCAGCAGAGTCCGGGGCTCTGGGGCCAACGTCCTGACTTTC. Translating gives CATSRVRGSGANVLTF.

The CDR3 DNA sequence: TGTGCCAGCAGTTACTCCGGCGGGGCGCCCTACAATGAGCAGTTCTTC. Protein sequence: CASSYSGGAPYNEQFF. J is TRBJ2-1 and V is TRBV6-5; D possibly corresponds to TRBD2 (6 bases). V lost 0 bases and J lost 2, with 11 bases in between. Germline V gene sequence: CDR1 MNHEY, CDR2 SVGAGI. The CDR3 sequence is 16 residues long.

This clonotype was counted a few times. The J gene is TRBJ1-2, the V gene TRBV29-1; perhaps TRBD1 as D (5 bases). Germline V lookup: CDR1 SQVTM, CDR2 ANQGSEA. The CDR3 has 15 residues. Trimming left V 6 bases short and J 3 bases short, with 20 bases between. The CDR3 DNA is TGCAGCGTCAAAAATGGGGCAGGGCCTTACTATGGCTACACCTTC. Its translation is CSVKNGAGPYYGYTF.

CDR3 in DNA: TGTGCCAGCAGACCCCTACAAGGGTCAGGCGATTCCTACGAGCAGTACTTC. Amino acids: CASRPLQGSGDSYEQYF. The V gene is TRBV28, the J gene TRBJ2-7; unclear D gene. V was shortened by 6 bases and J by 1 base, with 22 bases between the two germline ends. This CDR3 region has 17 residues. Germline CDR1 is MDHEN and CDR2 is SYDVKM.